This T cell receptor (beta chain) is from a study of CXCR3-negative and CXCR3-positive naive CD8 T cells (dated by TCRdb to about 2019). Study-wide context: In total, 110 million to 150 million TRB reads were obtained, corresponding to roughly 1.5 +/- 0.3 million reads per library. Data from fewer than 12 donors, pooled across two independent experiments, went into the diversity and physicochemical repertoire analyses. TRBV-TRBJ cluster analysis included naive subsets from roughly 5 donors and memory cells from 3 donors. The paper as a whole reports these results and caveats: Because surface CD5, which is linked to self-reactivity in mice, was comparable between the naive subsets, TCR interaction strength was also inferred from the physicochemical properties of TRB CDR3s. Repertoire diversity was comparably high in both naive subsets but much lower in memory CD8+ T cells. TRBV-TRBJ usage was similar between naive CXCR3-negative and CXCR3-positive cells from the same donor, while memory cells showed distinct patterns. Freshly isolated PBMCs were used for most assays because CXCR3 expression partially decreased after cryopreservation. TRB CDR3s from CXCR3-positive naive cells showed higher hydrophobicity (lower Kidera factor 4), lower energy, and higher strength and volume indices than CXCR3-negative naive cells.

This sample was sequenced with a NextSeq 550. The Human TCR Profiling Kit (MiLaboratory) was used to make UMI-labeled 5' RACE TRB cDNA libraries. cDNA synthesis used the entire amount of extracted RNA, and PCR amplification then used the entire amount of cDNA produced. Libraries were prepared in parallel using an identical number of PCR cycles. Per the source publication's procedure: About 52,000 +/- 9,100 unique UMI-labeled TRB cDNA molecules per library were extracted with MIGEC and MiXCR, with at least two reads per UMI required. Each library averaged roughly 36,000 +/- 9,600 functional in-frame TRB CDR3 nucleotide clonotypes without stop codons. After downsampling to 5000 UMI-labeled TRB molecules per sample, diversity metrics, including normalized Shannon-Wiener and Chao1, were computed in VDJtools. VDJtools was used to calculate clonotype-size-weighted physicochemical properties of the central five CDR3 residues, namely interaction energy, strength, volume and Kidera factor 4. TCRdb reprocessed the reads, reporting each CDR3 protein sequence once and no DNA. TCRdb's processing, not the authors' own work, is the source of the V and J calls. This sample's records show 55,000 to 65,000 distinct CDR3 sequences. 0.53% of the sample belongs to the ten largest clones.

CDR1 and CDR2 were assigned from the germline V gene (reference sequence) as MNHEY and SMNVEV. The CDR3, from cysteine to phenylalanine, totals 14 residues. Only the protein sequence is given. Points on this clonotype: The antigen this receptor binds is unknown.

Each CD8+ T cell subset was flow-sorted in triplicate, and approximately 280,000 cells per subset were placed directly into RLT lysis buffer. To keep memory contaminants out, a stringent definition of naive CD8+ T cells was applied: CD45RO-CCR7+CD27+CD95-. Peripheral blood mononuclear cells were isolated from buffy coats using standard density gradient centrifugation. A FACSAria III was used to flow-sort naive CXCR3-negative and CXCR3-positive CD8+ T cells. Total RNA was extracted from sorted cells with an RNeasy Mini Kit. The receptor comes from a human donor in good health. Some clones in this sample may be carry-over from other donors' samples. Sequenced sample: naive CXCR3+ CD8+ T cells from blood. This specimen's cell subset or site label, interpreted: CD45RO-CCR7+CD27+CD95- naive CD8+ T cells expressing CXCR3 (TNR3+). The chain joins TRBV27 to TRBJ2-7; TCRdb calls TRBD2, which cannot be checked without DNA. The CDR3 sequence is CATGPGTPSYEQYF.